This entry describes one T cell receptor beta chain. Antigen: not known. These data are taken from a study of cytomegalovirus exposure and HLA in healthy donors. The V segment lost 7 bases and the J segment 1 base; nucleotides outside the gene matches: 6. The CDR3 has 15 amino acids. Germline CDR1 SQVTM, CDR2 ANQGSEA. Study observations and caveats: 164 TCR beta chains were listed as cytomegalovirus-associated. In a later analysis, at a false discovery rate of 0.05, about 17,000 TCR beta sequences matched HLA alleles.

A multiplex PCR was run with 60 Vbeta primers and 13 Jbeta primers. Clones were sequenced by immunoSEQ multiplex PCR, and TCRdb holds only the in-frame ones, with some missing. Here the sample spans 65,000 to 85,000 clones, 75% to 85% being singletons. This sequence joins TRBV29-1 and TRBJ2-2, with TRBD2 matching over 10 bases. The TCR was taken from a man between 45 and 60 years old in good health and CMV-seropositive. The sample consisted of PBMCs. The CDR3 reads CSAAGTSENTGELFF. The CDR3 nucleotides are TGCAGCGCCGCCGGGACTAGCGAGAACACCGGGGAGCTGTTTTTT.